This T cell receptor (beta chain) emerged from a study of blood T cell repertoires in COVID-19. V dropped 0 bases and J dropped 9 bases, with 13 bases sitting between them. Germline loops: CDR1 SGHNT, CDR2 YYREEE (reference sequence). This CDR3 region has 15 residues. Original processing notes: Scientists estimated how many nucleated cells there were by amplifying reference gene primers. The table came from immunoSEQ multiplex PCR; TCRdb's copy has only in-frame clones and leaves some out. V and J calls and clone size follow that table, whereas D and trimming were derived from the DNA. This sample has roughly 250,000 clones, with about four fifths found just once.

The specimen was peripheral blood. The rearrangement links TRBV5-4 to TRBJ1-6; perhaps TRBD1 as D (5 bases). The clonotype originates from a woman in her 70s with acute or convalescent COVID-19. CDR3 residues: CASSLGPGSSSPLHF. DNA for the CDR3: TGTGCCAGCAGCTTGGGGCCAGGGTCTAGTTCACCCCTCCACTTT. The full variable domain, rest sourced from reference TRBV5-4 and TRBJ1-6, is ETGVTQSPTHLIKTRGQQVTLRCSSQSGHNTVSWYQQALGQGPQFIFQYYREEENGRGNFPPRFSGLQFPNYSSELNVNALELDDSALYLCASSLGPGSSSPLHFGNGTRLTVT.